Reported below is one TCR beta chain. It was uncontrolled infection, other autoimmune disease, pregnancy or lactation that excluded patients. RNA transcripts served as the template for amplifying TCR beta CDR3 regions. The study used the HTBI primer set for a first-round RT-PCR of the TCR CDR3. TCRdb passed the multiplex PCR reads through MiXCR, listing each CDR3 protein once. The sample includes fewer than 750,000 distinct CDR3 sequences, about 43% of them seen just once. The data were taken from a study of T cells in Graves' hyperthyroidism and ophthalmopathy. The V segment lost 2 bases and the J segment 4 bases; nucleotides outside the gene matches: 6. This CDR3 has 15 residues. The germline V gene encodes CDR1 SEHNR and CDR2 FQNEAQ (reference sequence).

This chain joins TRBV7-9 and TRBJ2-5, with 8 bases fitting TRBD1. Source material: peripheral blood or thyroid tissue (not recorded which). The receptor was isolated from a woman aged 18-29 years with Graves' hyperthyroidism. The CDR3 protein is CASSLTGGVVETQYF. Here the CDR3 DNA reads TGTGCCAGCAGCTTAACAGGGGGAGTCGTAGAGACCCAGTACTTC.